A selection of T cell receptor beta chains follows, all from one sample in a study of T cells after yellow fever vaccination. TCRdb re-analysed the 5' RACE reads in MiXCR, keeping a single row per CDR3 protein. The sample includes under 300,000 distinct CDR3 sequences, 6.9% of them seen just once. The specimen comprised CD4+ T cells sorted from PBMCs, sampled 15 days after the yellow fever booster vaccination. These receptors all come from a man younger than 45 who received the YFV17D yellow fever vaccine. The CDR3 runs from the conserved cysteine through the conserved F or W. The D gene is left open where the match is weak. Only part of the rows carry a size: once, few, many, or a class if the clone is expanded.

>TRBV4-3|TRBJ2-1|few|.
TGCGCCAGCAGCCTGACTAGTGGTCACAATGAGCAGTTCTTC
CASSLTSGHNEQFF
>TRBV5-4|TRBJ1-1|few|.
TGTGCCAGCAGCTTGGATGGGAAGACTGAAGCTTTCTTT
CASSLDGKTEAFF
>TRBV18|TRBJ2-2|.|.
TGTGCCAGCTCACCACCGGGGCGGACCGGGGAGCTGTTTTTT
CASSPPGRTGELFF
>TRBV18|TRBJ2-6|.|.
TGTGCCAGCTCAGTGGCAGCCTCTGGGGCCAACGTCCTGACTTTC
CASSVAASGANVLTF
>TRBV7-2|TRBJ2-7|many|TRBD2
TGTGCCAGCAGCTCGGGGCGGGAGAGCTACGAGCAGTACTTC
CASSSGRESYEQYF
>TRBV5-1|TRBJ2-1|many|TRBD2
TGCGCCAGCAGCTTGAGGACCGGGTCCGGGACTAATAAGTTCTTC
CASSLRTGSGTNKFF
>TRBV9|TRBJ2-7|.|TRBD2
TGTGCCAGCAGCGTATCCGGACTAGCGGGAGGGGAGCAGTACTTC
CASSVSGLAGGEQYF
>TRBV6-5|TRBJ2-1|.|TRBD1
TGTGCCAGCCGGGTGTTGGGGACAGGGGTATACAATGAGCAGTTCTTC
CASRVLGTGVYNEQFF
>TRBV2|TRBJ2-2|.|.
TGTGCCAGCACTCAGAGTACCGGGGAGCTGTTTTTT
CASTQSTGELFF
>TRBV7-3|TRBJ1-2|many|.
TGTGCCAGCAGCTCCGGGACGGAGTATGGCTACACCTTC
CASSSGTEYGYTF
>TRBV5-1|TRBJ1-5|.|TRBD1
TGCGCCAGCAGCCAGGGGACAGGGGAGCAGCCCCAGCATTTT
CASSQGTGEQPQHF
>TRBV29-1|TRBJ2-1|few|.
TGCAGCGTTGAAGAGGACTGGTACAATGAGCAGTTCTTC
CSVEEDWYNEQFF
>TRBV5-1|TRBJ2-1|many|TRBD2
TGCGCCAGCAGCCAGAGGGTAGCGGGAGGAGGCACAGATGAGCAGTTCTTC
CASSQRVAGGGTDEQFF
>TRBV25-1|TRBJ2-2|.|.
TGTGCCAGCAGTGAGAGGACTTACACCGGGGAGCTGTTTTTT
CASSERTYTGELFF
>TRBV7-8|TRBJ2-1|many|.
TGTGCCAGCAGCTTAATACAGAACTCCTACAATGAGCAGTTCTTC
CASSLIQNSYNEQFF
>TRBV2|TRBJ2-7|.|.
TGTGCCAGCAGTGTACAGACCAGTCGGGATTACTACGAGCAGTACTTC
CASSVQTSRDYYEQYF
>TRBV19|TRBJ1-2|few|.
TGTGCCAGTAGTAACGACAGGCTCTATGGCTACACCTTC
CASSNDRLYGYTF
>TRBV21-1|TRBJ2-7|once|.
TGTGCCAGCGGCCGATATTATATTGAGCGGGGCCGGTACGAGCAGTACTTC
CASGRYYIERGRYEQYF
>TRBV7-2|TRBJ1-4|few|.
TGTGCCAGCAGCTTAACTAATGAAAAACTGTTTTTT
CASSLTNEKLFF
>TRBV27|TRBJ2-2|.|TRBD2
TGTGCCAGCAGTCACCCCACTGCGGGAGGGTGGTACACCGGGGAGCTGTTTTTT
CASSHPTAGGWYTGELFF
>TRBV20-1|TRBJ1-1|few|.
TGCAGTGCTAGAGCGGCGGGGGGGGAAGCTTTCTTT
CSARAAGGEAFF
>TRBV20-1|TRBJ2-3|few|.
TGCAGTGCCCCCCCGGGTGCGGGGTCGCAGTATTTT
CSAPPGAGSQYF
>TRBV10-3|TRBJ2-3|few|.
TGTGCCATCAGTGCTGTTGGCGGGACCACAGATACGCAGTATTTT
CAISAVGGTTDTQYF
>TRBV4-3|TRBJ2-7|few|.
TGCGCCAGCAGCCAAGCTGGCCGGGGCGACGAGCAGTACTTC
CASSQAGRGDEQYF
>TRBV16|TRBJ1-1|many|.
TGTGCCAGCAGCCAATCGGGGCAGGGGACTGAAGCTTTCTTT
CASSQSGQGTEAFF
>TRBV10-3|TRBJ2-7|few|.
TGTGCCATCAGTGAGGGTATTAGAGGGTCGGGCTACGAGCAGTACTTC
CAISEGIRGSGYEQYF
>TRBV20-1|TRBJ2-3|.|TRBD2
TGCAGTGCTAGGGGGGGACTAGCGGGCCCGGGAGATACGCAGTATTTT
CSARGGLAGPGDTQYF
>TRBV18|TRBJ2-4|few|.
TGTGCCAGCTCACCATCCACCCCTCTAGCCAAAAACATTCAGTACTTC
CASSPSTPLAKNIQYF
>TRBV2|TRBJ1-1|.|.
TGTGCCTTCAGCCCTAGGGGGGGCTGGGGCACTGAAGCTTTCTTT
CAFSPRGGWGTEAFF
>TRBV18|TRBJ2-1|many|.
TGTGCCAGCTCACCACAGGGCGGTAAGGAGCAGTTCTTC
CASSPQGGKEQFF
>TRBV5-1|TRBJ1-1|few|.
TGCGCCAGCAGCTCAAAGGGGAGCGCGGGGAACACTGAAGCTTTCTTT
CASSSKGSAGNTEAFF
>TRBV7-2|TRBJ2-1|few|.
TGTGCCAGCAGCTTAGCCGACTCCAGTGAGCAGTTCTTC
CASSLADSSEQFF